These 14 T cell receptor beta chains share one sample of origin, sequenced in a study of regulatory T cells in long-lasting Graves disease. iRepertoire HTBI primers and Arm-PCR of CDR3 regions built TCR beta libraries. TCRdb reanalysed the multiplex PCR reads using MiXCR and keeps one entry per CDR3 protein. The repertoire includes some 420,000 distinct CDR3 sequences, approximately 22% of them detected once, and under 15% sits in the top ten. Time point of the sample: persistent/refractory GD, antithyroid drugs over 5 years with positive TRAb. RNA extracted from PBMCs served as the sequencing template. The starting material was peripheral blood mononuclear cells (PBMCs), obtained when the disease was refractory, from a patient treated with antithyroid drugs. The receptors were gathered from a female donor with Graves disease.

This clonotype came up many times. The chain joins TRBV28 to TRBJ1-2; D might be TRBD1 (5 bases). V was cut by 4 bases and J by 8 bases, with 17 bases left in between. Per the germline V gene, CDR1 is MDHEN and CDR2 is SYDVKM. CDR3 length: 14 amino acids. The CDR3: CASSYRDGADGYTF. CDR3 in DNA: TGTGCCAGCAGTTACCGGGACGGAGCGGACGGCTACACCTTC.

The chain joins TRBV10-3 to TRBJ2-7; no clear D gene. CDR1 is ENHRY, CDR2 SYGVKD, per germline. Deletions cut 2 bases from V and 5 bases from J, with 10 bases between. The length of the CDR3 is 13 residues. The CDR3 nucleotides are TGTGCCATCAGTGAGGATAGGGCCCACGAGCAGTACTTC. Translating gives CAISEDRAHEQYF.

This clonotype was seen repeatedly, ten times or more. The V gene is TRBV20-1, the J gene TRBJ1-1, with a possible D match to TRBD1 (5 bases). Germline values: CDR1 DFQATT, CDR2 SNEGSKA (reference sequence). This CDR3 comprises 13 residues. Trimming left V 6 bases short and J 1 base short, with 12 bases between. The CDR3 DNA is TGCAGTGCAAGGGCAGGGACGAACACTGAAGCTTTCTTT. Translated: CSARAGTNTEAFF.

The sample holds a few counts of this clonotype. The chain recombines TRBV5-1 with TRBJ1-1, with D hard to call. Germline CDR1 is SGHRS and CDR2 is YFSETQ. This CDR3 has 13 amino acids. V lost 4 bases to trimming and J lost 1 base, with 8 bases between them. CDR3 protein: CASSRPGNTEAFF. The CDR3 DNA is TGCGCCAGCAGCCGCCCGGGGAACACTGAAGCTTTCTTT.

This clonotype was counted only a few times. This rearrangement joins TRBV7-2 to TRBJ1-3; the D is unclear. V gave up 3 bases and J gave up 0 bases, with 9 bases separating them. This CDR3 has 15 amino acids. Germline V CDR1 and CDR2: SGHTA, FQGNSA. The CDR3 coding sequence is TGTGCCAGCAGCTTCTACAAGAGCTCTGGAAACACCATATATTTT. Its protein product is CASSFYKSSGNTIYF.

This chain uses TRBV18 with TRBJ2-7; D tentatively fits TRBD1 or TRBD2 (5 bases each). The ends were cut back, 0 bases at V and 2 bases at J, with 8 bases in the middle. The CDR3 is 14 residues long. CDR1 and CDR2 from the germline V gene are KGHSH and LQKENI. CDR3 sequence: CASSPPGEPYEQYF. Here the CDR3 DNA reads TGTGCCAGCTCACCACCGGGGGAACCCTACGAGCAGTACTTC.

The V and J genes are TRBV5-1 and TRBJ2-3; perhaps TRBD2 as D (8 bases). From germline, CDR1 is SGHRS and CDR2 YFSETQ. The V end was cut by 7 bases, the J end by 4 bases, with 22 bases between. CDR3 length: 16 amino acids. The CDR3 here is CASRDSLTSGADTQYF. CDR3 in DNA: TGCGCCAGCCGGGACAGTCTAACTAGCGGTGCAGATACGCAGTATTTT.

There are a few counts of this clonotype. V and J are TRBV6-2 or TRBV6-3 and TRBJ1-1; maybe TRBD1 (5 bases). The ends were cut back, 5 bases at V and 6 bases at J, with 19 bases in the middle. The CDR3 consists of 15 residues. Looked up from germline, CDR1 is MNHEY and CDR2 is SVGEGT. The CDR3, as DNA: TGTGCCAGCAGTAATTACATAGGGGAATCGGCTGAAGCTTTCTTT. This sequence encodes CASSNYIGESAEAFF.

The chain's CDR3 is CAISDPAGLVRDIQYF. CDR3 DNA: TGTGCCATCAGTGACCCAGCGGGACTAGTTAGAGACATTCAGTACTTC. V and J are TRBV10-3 and TRBJ2-4; 8 bases align to TRBD2. Germline values: CDR1 ENHRY, CDR2 SYGVKD. CDR3 length: 16 residues. The junction had 12 bases not matched to a gene; V was cut back by 3 bases and J by 8 bases.

This clonotype was recorded at least ten times. This sequence joins TRBV2 and TRBJ2-4; D possibly uses TRBD1 or TRBD2 (5 bases each). Trimming shortened V by 8 bases and J by 3 bases, and 17 bases separated the two germline ends. The CDR3 has 15 amino acids. CDR1 and CDR2 from the germline V gene are SNHLY and FYNNEI. The CDR3 coding sequence is TGTGCCAGCGATAGGGGCGATGGGGGCAAAAACATTCAGTACTTC. This codes for CASDRGDGGKNIQYF.

This clonotype was picked up a small number of times. The chain joins TRBV3-1 to TRBJ1-5, with TRBD1 identical over 9 bases. Trimming took 0 bases from V and 9 from J; bases not matched to a gene: 9. CDR1 is LGHDT and CDR2 is YNNKEL in the germline V gene (reference sequence). The CDR3 has 16 residues. The CDR3 DNA reads as TGTGCCAGCAGCCAAGATTTGCGACAGGGGGAAGCGCCCCAGCATTTT. This encodes CASSQDLRQGEAPQHF.

The sample holds many counts of this clonotype. The J gene is TRBJ1-1, the V gene TRBV28, with 8 positions matching TRBD1. CDR1 and CDR2 (germline): MDHEN, SYDVKM. J gave up 8 bases and V 4 bases, and 6 bases lay outside the gene matches. CDR3 length equals 13 residues. CDR3 nucleotides: TGTGCCAGCAGTTCCGGACAGGGAGGAGAAGCTTTCTTT. Amino acids: CASSSGQGGEAFF.

V usage is TRBV30 and J usage is TRBJ1-1; D uncertain. The germline gives CDR1 GTSNPN, CDR2 SVGIG (reference sequence). The CDR3 totals 11 residues. V shed 7 bases and J shed 1 base, with 7 bases lying between them. CDR3: CAYRQNTEAFF. DNA of the CDR3: TGTGCCTACAGACAGAACACTGAAGCTTTCTTT.

This clonotype was observed a few times. The gene calls are TRBV5-6 and TRBJ2-5, with D possibly being TRBD1 or TRBD2 (5 bases each). The DNA end is a closer match to TRBJ2-1, so the J assignment may be wrong. This CDR3 has 13 residues. Germline-derived CDR1 and CDR2 are SGHDT and YYEEEE. The CDR3 sequence is CASSLAGAPGQFF. The CDR3 DNA is TGTGCCAGCAGCTTGGCCGGGGCCCCGGGGCAGTTCTTC.